These T cell receptor beta chains were read from a single sample in a study of T cell responses to AZD1222 COVID-19 vaccine. Only in-frame clones appear in the TCRdb table, and some are missing; sequencing was by immunoSEQ multiplex PCR. There are about 180,000 clones in the sample; just over 90% occur only once, and 2.5% to 3% lies in the top ten. Sample: peripheral blood, taken on day 0 of AZD1222 vaccination. All receptors derive from an adult in good health. Each CDR3 is given with its conserved first and last residue. The D gene is left open where the match is weak. Some rows have no size entry. The others give once, few or many, or a class for an expanded clone.

v_call: TRBV9
j_call: TRBJ1-2
clone_size: NA
d_call: TRBD1
cdr3_nt: TGTGCCAGCAGCGTAGTTCCAGGGGGCGACTATGGCTACACCTTC
cdr3_aa: CASSVVPGGDYGYTF

v_call: TRBV4-2
j_call: TRBJ1-6
clone_size: NA
d_call: NA
cdr3_nt: TGTGCCAGCAGCCACGATCCGGGACGACATAATTCACCCCTCCACTTT
cdr3_aa: CASSHDPGRHNSPLHF

v_call: TRBV14
j_call: TRBJ2-1
clone_size: NA
d_call: NA
cdr3_nt: TGTGCCAGCAGCCCAATGGGTATTAGGGATAATGAGCAGTTCTTC
cdr3_aa: CASSPMGIRDNEQFF

v_call: TRBV5-4
j_call: TRBJ2-1
clone_size: once
d_call: NA
cdr3_nt: TGTGCCAGCAGCTTACAGGGCAATGAGCAGTTCTTC
cdr3_aa: CASSLQGNEQFF

v_call: TRBV6-2/TRBV6-3
j_call: TRBJ2-7
clone_size: NA
d_call: NA
cdr3_nt: TGTGCCAGCAGCCAAGTCCACGAGCAGTACTTC
cdr3_aa: CASSQVHEQYF

v_call: TRBV9
j_call: TRBJ1-2
clone_size: NA
d_call: TRBD1
cdr3_nt: TGTGCCAGCAGGGGGGACAGCCGGGGGCTAAATGGCTACACCTTC
cdr3_aa: CASRGDSRGLNGYTF

v_call: TRBV6-4
j_call: TRBJ2-2
clone_size: NA
d_call: NA
cdr3_nt: TGTGCCAGCAGCCCGGGGGTGACGAACACCGGGGAGCTGTTTTTT
cdr3_aa: CASSPGVTNTGELFF

v_call: TRBV27
j_call: TRBJ2-3
clone_size: NA
d_call: NA
cdr3_nt: TGTGCCAGCAGTTTGGAGGAAGTGGGTACGCAGTATTTT
cdr3_aa: CASSLEEVGTQYF

v_call: TRBV6-5
j_call: TRBJ1-2
clone_size: NA
d_call: NA
cdr3_nt: TGTGCCAGCAGTTACGGGCAGGGCCTTGGCTACACCTTC
cdr3_aa: CASSYGQGLGYTF

v_call: TRBV10-3
j_call: TRBJ2-2
clone_size: NA
d_call: NA
cdr3_nt: TGTGCCATCAGTGAGGCCCAGAACACCGGGGAGCTGTTTTTT
cdr3_aa: CAISEAQNTGELFF

v_call: TRBV7-2
j_call: TRBJ2-7
clone_size: NA
d_call: TRBD1
cdr3_nt: TGTGCCAGCAGCCCTCTCGGACAGGGCTACGAGCAGTACTTC
cdr3_aa: CASSPLGQGYEQYF

v_call: TRBV19
j_call: TRBJ1-5
clone_size: NA
d_call: NA
cdr3_nt: TGTGCCAGTAACGGACAGCCTAATCAGCCCCAGCATTTT
cdr3_aa: CASNGQPNQPQHF

v_call: TRBV18
j_call: TRBJ2-1
clone_size: NA
d_call: NA
cdr3_nt: TGTGCCAGCTCACCATCGGGGGGCGGTAGCTCCTACAATGAGCAGTTCTTC
cdr3_aa: CASSPSGGGSSYNEQFF

v_call: TRBV28
j_call: TRBJ1-1
clone_size: NA
d_call: TRBD1
cdr3_nt: TGTGCCAGCAGTGTCGGGACAGGGAGGATGAACACTGAAGCTTTCTTT
cdr3_aa: CASSVGTGRMNTEAFF

v_call: TRBV19
j_call: TRBJ1-5
clone_size: NA
d_call: NA
cdr3_nt: TGTGCCAGTAGTATGGGCAACAGGGTAGGCAATCAGCCCCAGCATTTT
cdr3_aa: CASSMGNRVGNQPQHF

v_call: TRBV10-2
j_call: TRBJ2-5
clone_size: once
d_call: NA
cdr3_nt: TGCGCCAGCAGTGAGTCGAAGTGGGAGACCCAGTACTTC
cdr3_aa: CASSESKWETQYF